This T cell receptor (beta chain) was found in a study of early T cells in non-severe SARS-CoV-2 infection. In the library, individual cDNA molecules carried attached unique molecular identifiers. TCRdb used MiXCR to reprocess the 5' RACE reads, holding one entry per CDR3 protein. The sample lists 100,000 to 140,000 distinct CDR3 sequences, 11% occurring once. J lost 7 bases, V lost 7 bases, and 22 bases had no gene match. This CDR3 region has 17 residues. The germline V gene has CDR1 DFQATT and CDR2 SNEGSKA (reference sequence). This clonotype showed up many times. This chain uses TRBV20-1 with TRBJ2-1; 7 bases fit TRBD2. The source is an adult who was a healthcare worker with PCR-confirmed SARS-CoV-2 infection or an uninfected control (not recorded which). The source material was whole blood. CDR3 nucleotide sequence: TGCAGTGTCTCGGACGGAAGAAGGCTAGCGGCCCAGAATGAGCAGTTCTTC. Its translation is CSVSDGRRLAAQNEQFF.